Listed below are T cell receptor beta chains from one sample, sequenced in a study of post-analysis software for immune sequencing data. Each CDR3 protein is one row after TCRdb ran MiXCR on the PCR reads. The profile shows about 400,000 distinct CDR3 sequences, around a third of them singletons. Sequencing used blood. Receptors were obtained from a girl aged 10 to 17 with multiple sclerosis. Both conserved end residues are part of each CDR3. The order of the fields is clone size, J gene, V gene, CDR3 length, D gene, CDR3 protein, CDR3 DNA. A D gene is named only where the DNA matches it firmly. Clone size is shown for a subset of rows, as once, few, many or a class of expanded clone.

few TRBJ2-3 TRBV15 12 NA CATSSDTDTQYF TGTGCCACCAGCAGTGATACAGATACGCAGTATTTT
few TRBJ2-7 TRBV5-1 12 NA CASSLSDYEQYF TGCGCCAGCAGCTTGTCGGACTACGAGCAGTACTTC
few TRBJ2-1 TRBV5-1 14 NA CASSLVQGGDEQFF TGCGCCAGCAGCTTGGTTCAGGGGGGCGATGAGCAGTTCTTC
NA TRBJ2-1 TRBV6-5 13 NA CASRRWGDNEQFF TGTGCCAGCAGAAGATGGGGGGACAATGAGCAGTTCTTC
few TRBJ2-3 TRBV29-1 13 NA CSVGIGDPDTQYF TGCAGCGTTGGGATCGGGGATCCAGATACGCAGTATTTT
NA TRBJ2-7 TRBV12-3/TRBV12-4 13 NA CASSFLGPSIQYF TGTGCCAGCAGTTTCCTAGGGCCTTCGATCCAGTACTTC
NA TRBJ2-1 TRBV11-3 16 NA CASSLKGGGPDNEQFF TGTGCCAGCAGCTTAAAAGGGGGGGGGCCCGACAATGAGCAGTTCTTC
NA TRBJ2-2 TRBV5-1 16 NA CASSPLGGPNTGELFF TGCGCCAGCAGCCCTCTTGGGGGGCCGAACACCGGGGAGCTGTTTTTT
NA TRBJ2-5 TRBV10-3 16 TRBD2 CAISLGLAGGQETQYF TGTGCCATCAGTCTCGGACTAGCGGGGGGTCAAGAGACCCAGTACTTC
NA TRBJ2-7 TRBV5-5 14 NA CASSLWTSSYEQYF TGTGCCAGCAGCTTGTGGACAAGCTCCTACGAGCAGTACTTC
NA TRBJ2-3 TRBV12-3/TRBV12-4 14 NA CASSLGTLTDTQYF TGTGCCAGCAGTTTAGGGACCCTCACAGATACGCAGTATTTT
medium-sized TRBJ1-6 TRBV6-6 15 NA CASSYSIESRSPLHF TGTGCCAGCAGTTACTCGATCGAGTCTCGCTCACCCCTCCACTTT
few TRBJ2-5 TRBV10-3 13 TRBD2 CAISGGGEETQYF TGTGCCATCAGCGGGGGGGGTGAAGAGACCCAGTACTTC
few TRBJ2-3 TRBV5-6 14 NA CASSPETLTDTQYF TGTGCCAGCAGCCCTGAGACACTGACAGATACGCAGTATTTT
NA TRBJ1-5 TRBV6-5 13 NA CASSYSMRQPQHF TGTGCCAGCAGTTACTCGATGAGGCAGCCCCAGCATTTT
NA TRBJ1-4 TRBV11-2 14 NA CARSLPRQPMELFF TGTGCCCGCAGCTTACCGAGACAGCCGATGGAACTGTTTTTT
NA TRBJ2-1 TRBV5-1 14 NA CASSAAYLHNEQFF TGCGCCAGCAGCGCAGCCTACCTCCACAATGAGCAGTTCTTC
NA TRBJ1-5 TRBV2 15 NA CASSEQGAGNQPQHF TGTGCCAGCAGTGAACAGGGAGCAGGCAATCAGCCCCAGCATTTT
few TRBJ2-3 TRBV6-2/TRBV6-3 17 NA CASSYSRAGGKTDTQYF TGTGCCAGCAGTTACTCGAGGGCGGGCGGCAAGACAGATACGCAGTATTTT
NA TRBJ2-4 TRBV28 16 NA CAGSLPGTLAKNIQYF TGTGCCGGCAGTTTACCAGGGACCCTAGCCAAAAACATTCAGTACTTC
NA TRBJ2-1 TRBV24-1 16 NA CATSVLRGLNYNEQFF TGTGCCACCAGTGTCTTGAGGGGGTTAAACTACAATGAGCAGTTCTTC
few TRBJ2-6 TRBV7-9 16 NA CASSLSTIAGANVLTF TGTGCCAGCAGCTTAAGTACGATCGCTGGGGCCAACGTCCTGACTTTC
NA TRBJ2-7 TRBV6-6 14 TRBD1 CASSKRTGDDEQYF TGTGCCAGCAGTAAGAGGACAGGGGACGATGAGCAGTACTTC
few TRBJ2-1 TRBV5-1 14 TRBD2 CASSQSGGAYEQFF TGCGCCAGCAGCCAAAGCGGGGGGGCCTACGAGCAGTTCTTC
few TRBJ2-1 TRBV4-1 21 TRBD2 CASSQEPTGLAGAYSYNEQFF TGCGCCAGCAGCCAAGAACCAACGGGACTAGCGGGGGCCTACTCCTACAATGAGCAGTTCTTC
few TRBJ1-2 TRBV6-6 12 NA CAGHDGGNGYTF TGTGCCGGCCACGACGGGGGGAATGGCTACACCTTC
NA TRBJ1-4 TRBV20-1 16 NA CSAGRQGPATNEKLFF TGCAGTGCCGGGCGGCAAGGTCCTGCAACTAATGAAAAACTGTTTTTT